This T cell receptor (beta chain) derives from a study of molecular identifiers for immune sequencing clone quantification. Study results and limitations: Identical barcode-sharing TCR molecules could lead to underestimated sizes for highly expanded clones.

Trimming stripped 4 bases from V and 4 bases from J, with 10 bases between. The CDR3 is 13 amino acids. Germline CDR1 is MGHRA and CDR2 is YSYEKL. Bulk TCR libraries were made with methods that had been previously described and with listed TCR primers. TCRdb ran MiXCR on the PCR reads and lists one entry per CDR3 protein. This sample has some 320,000 distinct CDR3 sequences, with around a fifth found just once. This clonotype was picked up many times. Antigen: not known. The origin of this receptor is a human donor in good health. Some libraries in this study had Jurkat cell RNA spiked in. Sample: naive CD8+ T cells from blood, with Jurkat cell RNA spiked in. The subset: FACS-sorted CD8+CD4-CCR7+CD45RA+ naive T cells. The chain uses TRBV4-1 and TRBJ2-5; weak D call: TRBD1 (6 bases). The CDR3 loop is CASSPGHGETQYF. CDR3 DNA: TGCGCCAGCAGCCCGGGACACGGAGAGACCCAGTACTTC.